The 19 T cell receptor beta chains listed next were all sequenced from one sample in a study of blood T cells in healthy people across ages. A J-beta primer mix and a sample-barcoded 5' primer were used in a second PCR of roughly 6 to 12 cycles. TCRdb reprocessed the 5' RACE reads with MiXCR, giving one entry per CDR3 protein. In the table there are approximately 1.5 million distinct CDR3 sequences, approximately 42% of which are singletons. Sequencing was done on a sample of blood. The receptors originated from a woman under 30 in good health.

CDR3 DNA: TGTGCCAGCAGTAGAAACGTACAGAACACTGAAGCTTTCTTT. Amino acids: CASSRNVQNTEAFF. The chain has TRBV11-2 and TRBJ1-1, with unresolved D. Germline-derived CDR1 and CDR2 are SGHAT and FQNNGV. The CDR3 has 14 residues. Between the trimmed V and J ends, which lost 6 bases and 1 base, there was a span of 12 bases.

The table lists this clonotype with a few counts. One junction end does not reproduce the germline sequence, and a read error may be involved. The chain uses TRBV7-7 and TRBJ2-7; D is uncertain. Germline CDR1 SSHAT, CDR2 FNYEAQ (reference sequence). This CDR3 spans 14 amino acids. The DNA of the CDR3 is TGTGCTAGCAGCTTACAACAGCACCTCTACGAGCAGTACTTC. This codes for CASSLQQHLYEQYF.

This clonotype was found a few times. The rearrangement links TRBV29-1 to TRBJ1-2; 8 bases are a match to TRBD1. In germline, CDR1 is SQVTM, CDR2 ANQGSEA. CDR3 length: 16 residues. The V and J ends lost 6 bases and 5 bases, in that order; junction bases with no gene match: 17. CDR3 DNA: TGCAGCGTGCTTGGAGGCAGGGGGCGAACTTTTTATGGCTACACCTTC. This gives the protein CSVLGGRGRTFYGYTF.

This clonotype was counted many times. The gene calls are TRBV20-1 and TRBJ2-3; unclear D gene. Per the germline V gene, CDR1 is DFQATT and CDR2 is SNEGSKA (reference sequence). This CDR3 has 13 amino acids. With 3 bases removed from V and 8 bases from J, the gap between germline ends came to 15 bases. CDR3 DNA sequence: TGCAGTGCTAGGGTCAGCGCGCAAGGTACGCAGTATTTT. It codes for CSARVSAQGTQYF.

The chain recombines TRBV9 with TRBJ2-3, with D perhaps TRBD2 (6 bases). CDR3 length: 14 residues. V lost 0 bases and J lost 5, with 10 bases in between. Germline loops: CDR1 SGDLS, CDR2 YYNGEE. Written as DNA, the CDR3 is TGTGCCAGCAGCGTAGAAGTGGGAGGAGATACGCAGTATTTT. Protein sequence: CASSVEVGGDTQYF.

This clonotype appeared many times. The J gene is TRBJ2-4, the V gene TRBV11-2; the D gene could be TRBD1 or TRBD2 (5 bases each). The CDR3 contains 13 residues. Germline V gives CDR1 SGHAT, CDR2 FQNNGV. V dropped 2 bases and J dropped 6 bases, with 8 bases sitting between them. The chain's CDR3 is CASSLRDGNIQYF. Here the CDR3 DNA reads TGTGCCAGCAGCTTACGGGACGGAAACATTCAGTACTTC.

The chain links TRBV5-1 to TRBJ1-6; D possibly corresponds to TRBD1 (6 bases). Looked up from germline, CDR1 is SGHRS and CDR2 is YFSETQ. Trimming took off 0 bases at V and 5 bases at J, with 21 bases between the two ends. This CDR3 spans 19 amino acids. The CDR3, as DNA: TGCGCCAGCAGCTTGGGACATCCAGACAGGAGGCGCCATAATTCACCCCTCCACTTT. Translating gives CASSLGHPDRRRHNSPLHF.

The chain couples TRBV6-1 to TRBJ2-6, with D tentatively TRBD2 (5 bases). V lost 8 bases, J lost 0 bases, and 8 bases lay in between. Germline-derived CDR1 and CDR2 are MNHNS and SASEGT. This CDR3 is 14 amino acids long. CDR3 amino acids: CASGGASGANVLTF. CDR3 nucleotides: TGTGCCAGCGGAGGCGCCTCTGGGGCCAACGTCCTGACTTTC.

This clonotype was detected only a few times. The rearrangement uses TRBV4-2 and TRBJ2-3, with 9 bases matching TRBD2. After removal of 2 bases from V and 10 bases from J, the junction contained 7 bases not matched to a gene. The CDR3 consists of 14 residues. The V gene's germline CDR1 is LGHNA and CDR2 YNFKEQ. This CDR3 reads CASSQRPTSGPQYF. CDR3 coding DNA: TGTGCCAGCAGCCAACGACCGACTAGCGGTCCGCAGTATTTT.

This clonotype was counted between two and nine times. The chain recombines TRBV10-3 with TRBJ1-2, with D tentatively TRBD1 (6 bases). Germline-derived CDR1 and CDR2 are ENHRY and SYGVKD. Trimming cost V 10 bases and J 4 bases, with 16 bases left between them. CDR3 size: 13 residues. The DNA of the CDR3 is TGTGCCACCAGGGGAGTGGATGTCTATGGCTACACCTTC. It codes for CATRGVDVYGYTF.

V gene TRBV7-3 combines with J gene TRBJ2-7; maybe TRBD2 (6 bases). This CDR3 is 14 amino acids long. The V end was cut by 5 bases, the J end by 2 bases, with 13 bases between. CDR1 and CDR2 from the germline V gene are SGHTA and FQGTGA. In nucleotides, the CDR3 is TGTGCCAGCAGCAAAGGTAGCGGCCCCTACGAGCAGTACTTC. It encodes CASSKGSGPYEQYF.

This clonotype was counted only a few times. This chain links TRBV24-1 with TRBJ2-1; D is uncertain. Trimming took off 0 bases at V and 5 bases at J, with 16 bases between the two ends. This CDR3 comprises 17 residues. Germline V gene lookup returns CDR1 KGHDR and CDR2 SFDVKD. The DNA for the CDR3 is TGTGCCACCAGTGATTTGAAGCTTTCACGGATACACAATGAGCAGTTCTTC. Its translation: CATSDLKLSRIHNEQFF.

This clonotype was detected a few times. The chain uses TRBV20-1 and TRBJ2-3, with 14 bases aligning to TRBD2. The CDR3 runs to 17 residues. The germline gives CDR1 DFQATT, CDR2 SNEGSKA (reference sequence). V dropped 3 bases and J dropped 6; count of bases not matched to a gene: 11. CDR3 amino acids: CSARVGLAGVFYDTQYF. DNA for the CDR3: TGCAGTGCTAGGGTGGGACTAGCGGGAGTATTTTACGATACGCAGTATTTT.

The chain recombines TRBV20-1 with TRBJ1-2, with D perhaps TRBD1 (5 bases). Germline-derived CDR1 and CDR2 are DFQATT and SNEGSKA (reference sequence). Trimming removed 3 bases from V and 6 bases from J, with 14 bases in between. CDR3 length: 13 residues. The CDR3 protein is CSARDPKGHGYTF. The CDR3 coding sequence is TGCAGTGCTAGGGATCCTAAGGGACATGGCTACACCTTC.

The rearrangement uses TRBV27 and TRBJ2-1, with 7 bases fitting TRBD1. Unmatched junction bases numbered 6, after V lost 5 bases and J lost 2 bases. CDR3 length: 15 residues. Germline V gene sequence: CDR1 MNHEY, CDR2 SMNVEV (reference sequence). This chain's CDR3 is CASSPQGNTYNEQFF. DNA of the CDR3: TGTGCCAGCAGTCCACAGGGGAATACCTACAATGAGCAGTTCTTC.

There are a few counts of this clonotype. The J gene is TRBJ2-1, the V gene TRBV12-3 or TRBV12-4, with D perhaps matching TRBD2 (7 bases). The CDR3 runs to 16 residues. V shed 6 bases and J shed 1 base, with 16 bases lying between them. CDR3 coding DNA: TGTGCCAGCAGCTCCGGGGGGCCGGGGTCCTACAATGAGCAGTTCTTC. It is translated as CASSSGGPGSYNEQFF.

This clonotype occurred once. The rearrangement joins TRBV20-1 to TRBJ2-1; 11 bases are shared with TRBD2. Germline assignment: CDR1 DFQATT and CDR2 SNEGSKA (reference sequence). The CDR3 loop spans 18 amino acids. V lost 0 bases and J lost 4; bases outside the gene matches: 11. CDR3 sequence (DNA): TGCAGTGCTAGAGATAGCCCCGCACTAGCGGGGGCATACAATGAGCAGTTCTTC. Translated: CSARDSPALAGAYNEQFF.

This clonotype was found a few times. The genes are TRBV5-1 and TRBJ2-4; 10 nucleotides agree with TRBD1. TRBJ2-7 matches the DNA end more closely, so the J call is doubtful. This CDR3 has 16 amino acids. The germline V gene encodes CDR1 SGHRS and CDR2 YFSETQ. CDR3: CASSLETPGQGYEQYF. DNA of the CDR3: TGCGCCAGCAGCCTGGAAACTCCGGGACAGGGGTACGAGCAGTACTTC.

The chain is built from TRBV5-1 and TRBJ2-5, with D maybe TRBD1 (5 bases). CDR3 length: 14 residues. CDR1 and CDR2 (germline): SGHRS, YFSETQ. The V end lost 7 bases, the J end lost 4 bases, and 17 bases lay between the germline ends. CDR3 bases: TGCGCCAGCCAAGATATGACAGTCTTAGAGACCCAGTACTTC. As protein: CASQDMTVLETQYF.